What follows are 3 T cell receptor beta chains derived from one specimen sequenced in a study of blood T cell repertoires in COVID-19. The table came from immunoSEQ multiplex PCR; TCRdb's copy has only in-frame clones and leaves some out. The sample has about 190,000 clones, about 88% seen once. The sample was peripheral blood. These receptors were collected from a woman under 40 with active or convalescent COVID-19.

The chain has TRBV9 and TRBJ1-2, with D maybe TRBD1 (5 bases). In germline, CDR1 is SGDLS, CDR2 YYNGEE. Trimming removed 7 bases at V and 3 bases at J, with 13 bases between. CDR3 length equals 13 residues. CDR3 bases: TGTGCCAGCGGGTCGGGGGGACACTATGGCTACACCTTC. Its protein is CASGSGGHYGYTF. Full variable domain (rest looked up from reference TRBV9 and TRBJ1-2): DSGVTQTPKHLITATGQRVTLRCSPRSGDLSVYWYQQSLDQGLQFLIQYYNGEERAKGNILERFSAQQFPDLHSELNLSSLELGDSALYFCASGSGGHYGYTFGSGTRLTVV.

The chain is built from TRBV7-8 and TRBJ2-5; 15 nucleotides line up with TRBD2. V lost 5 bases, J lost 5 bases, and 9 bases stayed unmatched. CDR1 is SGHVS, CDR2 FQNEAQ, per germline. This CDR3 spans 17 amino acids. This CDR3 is CASSGIGLAGGRETQYF. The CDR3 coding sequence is TGTGCCAGCAGCGGAATTGGACTAGCGGGGGGGCGGGAGACCCAGTACTTC.

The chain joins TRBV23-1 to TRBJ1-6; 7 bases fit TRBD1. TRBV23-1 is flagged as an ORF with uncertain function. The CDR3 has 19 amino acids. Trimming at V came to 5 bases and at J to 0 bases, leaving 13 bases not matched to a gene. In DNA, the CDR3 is TGCGCCAGCAGTTCCCTCTCAGGGGGTTTAATCTCCTATAATTCACCCCTCCACTTT. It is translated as CASSSLSGGLISYNSPLHF.